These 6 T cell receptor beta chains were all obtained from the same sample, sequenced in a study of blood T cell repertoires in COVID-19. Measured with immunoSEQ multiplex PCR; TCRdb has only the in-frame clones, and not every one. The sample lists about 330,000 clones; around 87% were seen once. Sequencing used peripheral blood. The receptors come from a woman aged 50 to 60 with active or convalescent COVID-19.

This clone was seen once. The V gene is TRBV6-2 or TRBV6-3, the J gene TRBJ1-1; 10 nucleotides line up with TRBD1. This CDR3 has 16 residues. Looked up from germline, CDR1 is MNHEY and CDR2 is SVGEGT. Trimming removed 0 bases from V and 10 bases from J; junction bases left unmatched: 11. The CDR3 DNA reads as TGTGCCAGCAGTTACTCGATTTACTATGGGGACAGGGGAGCTTTCTTT. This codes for CASSYSIYYGDRGAFF.

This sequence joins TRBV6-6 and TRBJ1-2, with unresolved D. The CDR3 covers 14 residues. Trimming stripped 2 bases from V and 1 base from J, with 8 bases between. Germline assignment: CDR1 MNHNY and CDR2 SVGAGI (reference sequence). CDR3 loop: CASSYRGVNYGYTF. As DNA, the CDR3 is TGTGCCAGCAGTTACCGCGGGGTTAACTATGGCTACACCTTC.

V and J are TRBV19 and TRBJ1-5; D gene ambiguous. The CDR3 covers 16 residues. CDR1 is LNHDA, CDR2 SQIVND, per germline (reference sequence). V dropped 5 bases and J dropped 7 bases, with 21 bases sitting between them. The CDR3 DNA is TGTGCCAGTAGTCCCCCGCGAGGGAAAGTTGGCCAGCCCCAGCATTTT. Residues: CASSPPRGKVGQPQHF.

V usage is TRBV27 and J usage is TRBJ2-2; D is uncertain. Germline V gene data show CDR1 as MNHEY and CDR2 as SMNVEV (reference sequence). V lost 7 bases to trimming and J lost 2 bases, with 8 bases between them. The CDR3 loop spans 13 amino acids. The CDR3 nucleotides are TGTGCCAGCACTATACTAAACACCGGGGAGCTGTTTTTT. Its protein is CASTILNTGELFF.

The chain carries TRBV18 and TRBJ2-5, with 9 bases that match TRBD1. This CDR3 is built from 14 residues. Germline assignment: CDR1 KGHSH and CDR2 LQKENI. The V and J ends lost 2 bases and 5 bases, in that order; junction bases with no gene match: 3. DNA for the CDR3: TGTGCCAGCTCACCAGGGACAGGGTTGGAGACCCAGTACTTC. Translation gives CASSPGTGLETQYF.

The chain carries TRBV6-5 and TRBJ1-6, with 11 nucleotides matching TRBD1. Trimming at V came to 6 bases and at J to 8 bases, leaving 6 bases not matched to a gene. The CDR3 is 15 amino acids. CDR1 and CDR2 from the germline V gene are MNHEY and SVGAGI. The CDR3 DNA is TGTGCCAGCAGCGAGAGGACAGGGGGCGATTCACCCCTCCACTTT. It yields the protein CASSERTGGDSPLHF.